Listed here are 28 T cell receptor beta chains from one sample, sequenced in a study of technical replicates of blood from several donors. Assay: immunoSEQ multiplex PCR; the TCRdb copy retains only in-frame clones and omits some. The sample records some 80,000 clones, roughly 95% being singletons. Sequencing input: T cells isolated from PBMCs. These receptors originate from a human donor in good health.

In nucleotides, the CDR3 is TGTGCCAGCAGCTCCCAGGGGAACGAAGCCAAAAACATTCAGTACTTC. Translated: CASSSQGNEAKNIQYF. The chain employs TRBV7-6 and TRBJ2-4; D might be TRBD1 (6 bases). CDR3 length: 16 residues. V was pared by 4 bases and J by 0 bases, with 13 bases between. Germline lookup yields CDR1 SGHVS and CDR2 FNYEAQ.

This chain uses TRBV5-4 with TRBJ2-7; 7 nucleotides match TRBD1. The CDR3 totals 12 residues. After removal of 9 bases from V and 2 bases from J, the junction contained 5 bases not matched to a gene. The germline V gene encodes CDR1 SGHNT and CDR2 YYREEE (reference sequence). CDR3 DNA sequence: TGTGCCACCCGGGACAGCACCTACGAGCAGTACTTC. This translates into CATRDSTYEQYF.

The genes are TRBV7-3 and TRBJ1-2; D is unclear. CDR1 and CDR2 (germline): SGHTA, FQGTGA. This CDR3 is 13 amino acids long. With 2 bases removed from V and 3 bases from J, the gap between germline ends came to 7 bases. The CDR3 bases are TGTGCCAGCAGCTTATACGGAGACTATGGCTACACCTTC. Amino acids: CASSLYGDYGYTF.

V usage is TRBV6-1 and J usage is TRBJ1-5, with a weak D call TRBD1 (6 bases). Germline V gene sequence: CDR1 MNHNS, CDR2 SASEGT. The CDR3 is 13 residues long. Trimming pared 7 bases from V and 7 bases from J, leaving 14 bases between. CDR3 in amino acids: CASTLDSPQPQHF. CDR3 in DNA: TGTGCCAGCACCTTGGACAGTCCCCAGCCCCAGCATTTT.

The chain combines TRBV10-1 with TRBJ2-1; 7 bases are shared with TRBD2. With 2 bases clipped from V and 14 bases from J, the junction kept 9 bases outside the gene matches. The germline gives CDR1 WNHNN, CDR2 SYGVQD (reference sequence). The CDR3 spans 13 residues. The CDR3 loop is CASSEVAGGGKFF. The DNA of the CDR3 is TGCGCCAGCAGTGAGGTCGCTGGCGGGGGAAAGTTCTTC.

This sequence joins TRBV20-1 and TRBJ2-5; no clear D. Germline CDR1 is DFQATT and CDR2 is SNEGSKA (reference sequence). The CDR3 has 11 residues. V lost 0 bases and J lost 7, with 6 bases in between. In DNA form, the CDR3 reads TGCAGTGCTAGAGATCTTTGGACCCAGTACTTC. It is translated as CSARDLWTQYF.

V and J are TRBV9 and TRBJ2-7; D is unresolved. The CDR3 extends over 14 amino acids. V was shortened by 0 bases and J by 2 bases, with 9 bases between the two germline ends. CDR1 is SGDLS, CDR2 YYNGEE, per germline. CDR3 in amino acids: CASSVGAVTYEQYF. The CDR3 nucleotides read TGTGCCAGCAGCGTAGGTGCAGTTACCTACGAGCAGTACTTC.

The chain combines TRBV5-1 with TRBJ2-2; 11 bases map to TRBD2. The V gene end was trimmed by 4 bases and the J gene end by 1 base; junction bases not matched to a gene: 3. The CDR3 runs 16 residues. CDR1 and CDR2 (germline): SGHRS, YFSETQ. CDR3 protein: CASSTLAGGNTGELFF. The CDR3 DNA sequence: TGCGCCAGCAGCACCCTAGCGGGAGGGAACACCGGGGAGCTGTTTTTT.

The chain is built from TRBV30 and TRBJ2-3, with 11 bases that match TRBD2. Germline CDR1 is GTSNPN and CDR2 is SVGIG (reference sequence). After removal of 3 bases from V and 0 bases from J, the junction contained 11 bases not matched to a gene. The CDR3 sequence is 18 residues long. The CDR3 coding sequence is TGTGCCTGGAGACTGACTAGCGGGACTACACCTAGCACAGATACGCAGTATTTT. This sequence encodes CAWRLTSGTTPSTDTQYF.

The chain is built from TRBV6-5 and TRBJ1-4; no reliable D call. Germline values: CDR1 MNHEY, CDR2 SVGAGI. The CDR3 consists of 14 residues. Trimming took off 3 bases at V and 5 bases at J, with 10 bases between the two ends. The CDR3 sequence: CASSYYQANEKLFF. The CDR3 coding sequence is TGTGCCAGCAGTTATTATCAGGCCAATGAAAAACTGTTTTTT.

The chain has TRBV28 and TRBJ2-1; TRBD1 agrees at 8 bases. The CDR3 totals 15 residues. Trimming cost V 5 bases and J 10 bases; bases outside gene matches: 13. Germline CDR1 reads MDHEN; CDR2 reads SYDVKM. This CDR3 is CASSPAQGVLVEQFF. CDR3 in DNA: TGTGCCAGCAGTCCAGCACAGGGGGTTTTAGTAGAGCAGTTCTTC. Full variable domain (rest looked up from reference TRBV28 and TRBJ2-1): DVKVTQSSRYLVKRTGEKVFLECVQDMDHENMFWYRQDPGLGLRLIYFSYDVKMKEKGDIPEGYSVSREKKERFSLILESASTNQTSMYLCASSPAQGVLVEQFFGPGTRLTVL.

Comment on this clone: The junction and the germline gene differ at one end; a read error may be behind it. The rearrangement uses TRBV5-8 and TRBJ2-3; 12 bases agree with TRBD1. This CDR3 has 15 residues. From germline, CDR1 is SGHTS and CDR2 YDEGEE. The CDR3 here is CASRLGQGATDTQYF. Here the CDR3 DNA reads TGTGCCAGCAGGTTGGGACAGGGGGCTACAGATACGCAGTATTTT.

In its sample, this clone was seen once. The rearrangement uses TRBV28 and TRBJ2-2, with D hard to call. CDR3 size: 13 residues. The V gene's germline CDR1 is MDHEN and CDR2 SYDVKM. The ends were cut back, 7 bases at V and 7 bases at J, with 13 bases in the middle. CDR3 sequence (DNA): TGTGCCAGCACTTCAATGTCGGTCGGGGAGCTGTTTTTT. It is translated as CASTSMSVGELFF. Based on the CDR3 plus reference TRBV28 and TRBJ2-2, the full variable domain is DVKVTQSSRYLVKRTGEKVFLECVQDMDHENMFWYRQDPGLGLRLIYFSYDVKMKEKGDIPEGYSVSREKKERFSLILESASTNQTSMYLCASTSMSVGELFFGEGSRLTVL.

The rearrangement joins TRBV28 to TRBJ2-2; 9 nucleotides align to TRBD1. The CDR3 is made up of 16 amino acids. Germline assignment: CDR1 MDHEN and CDR2 SYDVKM. V gave up 4 bases and J gave up 1 base; unmatched junction bases: 4. This CDR3 is CASSSPGQGNTGELFF. DNA for the CDR3: TGTGCCAGCAGTTCACCGGGACAGGGGAACACCGGGGAGCTGTTTTTT.

The V and J genes are TRBV5-1 and TRBJ2-7; 9 bases line up with TRBD2. CDR3 length equals 15 residues. Germline loops: CDR1 SGHRS, CDR2 YFSETQ. Trimming at V came to 3 bases and at J to 2 bases, leaving 6 bases not matched to a gene. CDR3 protein: CASSSSTSGAYEQYF. CDR3 DNA: TGCGCCAGCAGCTCGTCGACTAGCGGAGCCTACGAGCAGTACTTC.

The CDR3 DNA follows: TGTGCCAGCAGTATTCTAGCGGCTGGCTCCTACGAGCAGTACTTC. Its translation is CASSILAAGSYEQYF. The rearrangement joins TRBV27 to TRBJ2-7, with TRBD2 matching over 7 bases. J was trimmed by 0 bases and V by 5 bases; bases with no gene match: 7. The CDR3 consists of 15 residues. The germline CDR1 and CDR2 sequences are MNHEY and SMNVEV (reference sequence).

The chain uses TRBV13 and TRBJ2-5, with 9 bases lining up with TRBD2. CDR1 and CDR2 (germline): PRHDT, FYEKMQ (reference sequence). V was pared by 5 bases and J by 5 bases, with 3 bases of the junction left unmatched. This CDR3 is 13 amino acids long. The CDR3 sequence is CASSTAGGETQYF. The CDR3 DNA reads as TGTGCCAGCAGCACCGCGGGAGGGGAGACCCAGTACTTC.

The rearrangement uses TRBV7-9 and TRBJ1-3; D unresolved. Per germline, CDR1 SEHNR and CDR2 FQNEAQ (reference sequence). The CDR3 runs 15 residues. Trimming stripped 8 bases from V and 8 bases from J, with 22 bases between. This CDR3 is CASFTPGDSGYTIYF. The DNA for the CDR3 is TGTGCCAGCTTCACACCGGGAGACTCGGGATACACCATATATTTT.

The J gene is TRBJ1-1, the V gene TRBV9, with 7 positions matching TRBD1. This CDR3 spans 16 amino acids. Trimming cost V 3 bases and J 1 base; bases outside gene matches: 9. CDR1 is SGDLS and CDR2 is YYNGEE in the germline V gene. CDR3 coding DNA: TGTGCCAGCAGCGCCGATAGGACAGGCCGGAACACTGAAGCTTTCTTT. It specifies CASSADRTGRNTEAFF.

This clone was observed once. V gene TRBV30 combines with J gene TRBJ2-1; weak D call: TRBD1 (6 bases). Trimming took 4 bases from V and 2 from J, leaving 12 bases between them. The CDR3 totals 14 residues. The germline gives CDR1 GTSNPN, CDR2 SVGIG (reference sequence). Here the CDR3 reads CAWKGGVTYNEQFF. The CDR3 DNA sequence: TGTGCCTGGAAAGGGGGAGTAACCTACAATGAGCAGTTCTTC.

The chain employs TRBV11-3 and TRBJ2-6, with D tentatively TRBD1 (6 bases). The CDR3 has 15 residues. Trimming stripped 3 bases from V and 2 bases from J, with 8 bases between. Germline loops: CDR1 SGHNT, CDR2 YENEEA. CDR3: CASSFSGAGANVLTF. The CDR3 bases are TGTGCCAGCAGCTTCTCAGGGGCTGGGGCCAACGTCCTGACTTTC.

CDR3 sequence (DNA): TGTGCCAGCAGCCATGGGACAGGGGGGAACAATGAGCAGTTCTTC. Translating it yields CASSHGTGGNNEQFF. J is TRBJ2-1 and V is TRBV5-8, with 11 positions matching TRBD1. Germline assignment: CDR1 SGHTS and CDR2 YDEGEE. Trimming took 4 bases from V and 5 from J; bases not matched to a gene: 5. The CDR3 runs to 15 residues.

This chain uses TRBV11-2 with TRBJ1-2; TRBD1 might be the D (5 bases). Trimming cost V 5 bases and J 6 bases, with 13 bases left between them. Looked up from germline, CDR1 is SGHAT and CDR2 is FQNNGV. This CDR3 is built from 13 residues. This CDR3 is CASSNGTRDGYTF. DNA for the CDR3: TGTGCCAGCAGCAACGGGACTCGGGATGGCTACACCTTC.

The genes are TRBV11-2 and TRBJ2-1; D gene ambiguous. Germline CDR1 and CDR2: SGHAT and FQNNGV. There are 11 residues in the CDR3. The ends were cut back, 4 bases at V and 12 bases at J, with 10 bases in the middle. CDR3 sequence: CASSSGLGQFF. Written as DNA, the CDR3 is TGTGCCAGCAGCTCAGGCCTGGGGCAGTTCTTC.

For this clone: Additional DNA sequences in this sample encode the identical CDR3. The chain carries TRBV29-1 and TRBJ1-2, with TRBD1 identical over 8 bases. There are 14 residues in the CDR3. V lost 3 bases, J lost 1 base, and 4 bases stayed unmatched. Germline CDR1 reads SQVTM; CDR2 reads ANQGSEA. The CDR3 region is CSVEGRGRNYGYTF. The CDR3 region has the DNA TGCAGCGTTGAGGGCAGGGGGCGTAACTATGGCTACACCTTC.

The chain combines TRBV6-5 with TRBJ2-7; 10 bases are shared with TRBD2. J lost 3 bases, V lost 4 bases, and 3 bases had no gene match. The CDR3 has 14 amino acids. Germline-derived CDR1 and CDR2 are MNHEY and SVGAGI. CDR3 in amino acids: CASSSLAGSYEQYF. The CDR3 DNA is TGTGCCAGCAGTTCACTAGCGGGAAGCTACGAGCAGTACTTC.

J is TRBJ2-7 and V is TRBV21-1; TRBD2, the D gene given by the table, was not confirmed from the DNA. TRBV21-1 is a recognized pseudogene. This CDR3 is 17 amino acids long. The CDR3 DNA is TGTGCCAGCCGCAAGGTGCGGCGAACTACCAGCTCCTACGAGCAGTACTTC. This encodes CASRKVRRTTSSYEQYF.

V is TRBV27 and J is TRBJ1-1; TRBD1 is a possible D gene (6 bases). CDR1 MNHEY and CDR2 SMNVEV come from the germline V gene (reference sequence). CDR3 length equals 13 residues. The V and J ends lost 7 bases and 5 bases respectively, with 14 bases between them. CDR3: CASTLSRGTEAFF. In DNA form, the CDR3 reads TGTGCCAGCACCCTTAGTAGGGGGACTGAAGCTTTCTTT.